This entry lists 7 T cell receptor beta chains sequenced from one sample in a study of T cell responses to AZD1222 COVID-19 vaccine. Repertoires were generated with immunoSEQ multiplex PCR, while TCRdb's copy carries only in-frame clones and drops some. The sample yields about 99,000 clones, 70% to 90% seen once. Sequenced material: peripheral blood, taken on day 0 of AZD1222 vaccination. The receptors were gathered from an adult in good health.

The chain links TRBV27 to TRBJ2-3; D is tentatively TRBD1 or TRBD2 (5 bases each). The CDR3 contains 15 residues. Germline V lookup: CDR1 MNHEY, CDR2 SMNVEV (reference sequence). V was cut by 5 bases and J by 3 bases, with 15 bases left in between. The CDR3 region is CASSKGVLVTDTQYF. The CDR3 DNA reads TGTGCCAGCAGTAAAGGGGTACTAGTAACAGATACGCAGTATTTT.

V is TRBV19 and J is TRBJ1-5; 7 bases map to TRBD1. Germline V gene lookup returns CDR1 LNHDA and CDR2 SQIVND (reference sequence). Trimming took 6 bases from V and 2 from J; bases not matched to a gene: 1. The CDR3 runs 13 residues. CDR3 sequence (DNA): TGTGCCAGTAGAGACAGGGGCAATCAGCCCCAGCATTTT. It translates to CASRDRGNQPQHF.

This chain connects TRBV5-4 to TRBJ2-3; a possible D gene is TRBD1 (6 bases). Trimming took off 4 bases at V and 5 bases at J, with 17 bases between the two ends. Germline-derived CDR1 and CDR2 are SGHNT and YYREEE (reference sequence). The CDR3 is 15 amino acids. The CDR3 DNA sequence: TGTGCCAGCAGCGCGGACCCAGGGGATAAAGATACGCAGTATTTT. As protein: CASSADPGDKDTQYF. Based on the CDR3 plus reference TRBV5-4 and TRBJ2-3, the full variable domain is ETGVTQSPTHLIKTRGQQVTLRCSSQSGHNTVSWYQQALGQGPQFIFQYYREEENGRGNFPPRFSGLQFPNYSSELNVNALELDDSALYLCASSADPGDKDTQYFGPGTRLTVL.

The chain joins TRBV21-1 to TRBJ2-7; TRBD1 is the table's D call, not checked against the DNA. TRBV21-1 is a documented pseudogene. This CDR3 spans 16 amino acids. The CDR3 region is CASSTLSKTGVLEQYF. The CDR3 DNA sequence: TGTGCCAGCAGCACCCTATCCAAAACAGGGGTTCTCGAGCAGTACTTC.

This chain uses TRBV6-5 with TRBJ1-5; no clear D gene. Germline assignment: CDR1 MNHEY and CDR2 SVGAGI. Deletions cut 7 bases from V and 3 bases from J, with 16 bases between. The CDR3 consists of 15 residues. Written as DNA, the CDR3 is TGTGCCAGCACTCTAAGGACGGCTAACAATCAGCCCCAGCATTTT. It specifies CASTLRTANNQPQHF.

The chain employs TRBV7-3 and TRBJ1-2; perhaps TRBD1 as D (5 bases). Germline CDR1 is SGHTA and CDR2 is FQGTGA. The CDR3 has 16 amino acids. V was shortened by 2 bases and J by 5 bases, with 18 bases between the two germline ends. CDR3: CASSLVPQVDFYGYTF. For the CDR3, the DNA is TGTGCCAGCAGCTTAGTCCCACAGGTGGATTTTTATGGCTACACCTTC.

The J gene is TRBJ1-1, the V gene TRBV29-1; no reliable D call. V was cut by 1 base and J by 1 base, with 7 bases left in between. This CDR3 has 13 amino acids. CDR1 SQVTM and CDR2 ANQGSEA come from the germline V gene. In DNA, the CDR3 is TGCAGCGTTGAAGCGCAGCCGAACACTGAAGCTTTCTTT. Encoded protein: CSVEAQPNTEAFF. Full variable domain (outside the CDR3, taken from reference TRBV29-1 and TRBJ1-1): SAVISQKPSRDICQRGTSLTIQCQVDSQVTMMFWYRQQPGQSLTLIATANQGSEATYESGFVIDKFPISRPNLTFSTLTVSNMSPEDSSIYLCSVEAQPNTEAFFGQGTRLTVV.